Here is one TCR beta chain with its context. The antigen is unknown. TCRdb's copy holds only in-frame clones and misses some; the assay was immunoSEQ multiplex PCR. The sample holds around 21,000 clones, about 86% seen once. The sample is drawn from a study of OX40 agonist ivuxolimab in advanced cancers. Regarding the study as a whole: Partial responders at 0.1-3.0 mg/kg had among the lowest clonal expansion.

Germline lookup yields CDR1 MDHEN and CDR2 SYDVKM. V trimming: 5 bases; J trimming: 3 bases; junction bases outside the gene matches: 10. The CDR3 is made up of 15 amino acids. The chain couples TRBV28 to TRBJ2-7; TRBD2 agrees at 7 bases. This specimen consisted of CD4+ or CD8+ T cells sorted from blood, obtained in a trial of the OX40 agonist ivuxolimab. This receptor was taken from an adult with an advanced solid tumor such as melanoma, head and neck, liver or kidney cancer. The CDR3 sequence is CASSPLASGLYEQYF. The DNA of the CDR3 is TGTGCCAGCAGTCCTCTCGCTAGCGGCCTCTACGAGCAGTACTTC.